This entry is about one T cell receptor beta chain. Its specificity is not known. These data originate in a study of OX40 agonist ivuxolimab in advanced cancers. Across the whole study: A mean age of about 56 years, range about 20 to 85, was recorded, and approximately 79% were male. Study-level findings and limits: In general, CD8+ T cells held more expanded clones than CD4+ did, on average.

The method was immunoSEQ multiplex PCR; TCRdb's version includes in-frame clones alone and lacks a portion of them. The table has about 55,000 clones, around nine tenths seen once. The germline V gene encodes CDR1 LGHNA and CDR2 YNFKEQ. V shed 1 base and J 6 bases; nucleotides not matched to a gene: 0. There are 15 residues in the CDR3. The genes are TRBV4-2 and TRBJ2-1; 13 bases align to TRBD2. The origin of this receptor is an adult with an advanced solid tumor such as melanoma, head and neck, liver or kidney cancer. The sample here was CD4+ or CD8+ T cells sorted from blood, taken in a trial of the OX40 agonist ivuxolimab. CDR3 bases: TGTGCCAGCAGCCAAGGACTAGCGGGAGGCAATGAGCAGTTCTTC. Amino acid sequence: CASSQGLAGGNEQFF.